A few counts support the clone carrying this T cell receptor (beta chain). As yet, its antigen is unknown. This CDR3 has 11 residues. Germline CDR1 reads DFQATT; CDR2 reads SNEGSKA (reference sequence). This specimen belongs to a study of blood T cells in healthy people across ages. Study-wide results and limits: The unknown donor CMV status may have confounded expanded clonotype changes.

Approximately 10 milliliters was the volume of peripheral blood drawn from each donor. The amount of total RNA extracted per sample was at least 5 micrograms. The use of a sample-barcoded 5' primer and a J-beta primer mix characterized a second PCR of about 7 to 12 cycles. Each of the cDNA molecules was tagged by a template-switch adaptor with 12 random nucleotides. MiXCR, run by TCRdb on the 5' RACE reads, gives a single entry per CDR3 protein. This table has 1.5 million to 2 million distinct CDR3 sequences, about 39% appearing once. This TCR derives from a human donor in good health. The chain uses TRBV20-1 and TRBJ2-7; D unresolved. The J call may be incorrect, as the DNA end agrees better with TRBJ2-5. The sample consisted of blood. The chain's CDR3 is CSAHSSETQYF. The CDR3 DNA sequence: TGCAGTGCTCACTCATCGGAGACCCAGTACTTC.